This T cell receptor beta chain appears in the sequencing data of a study of cytomegalovirus exposure and HLA in healthy donors. Germline V gene sequence: CDR1 SGHTA, CDR2 FQGNSA. CDR3 length: 14 residues. V was trimmed by 5 bases and J by 1 base, leaving 11 bases between them. Broader study findings: In vitro checks showed that a few CMV-associated chains really do target CMV antigens.

The repertoire was sequenced with immunoSEQ multiplex PCR; TCRdb's copy has only in-frame clones and lacks some. The top ten clones hold approximately 30% of a sample with about 130,000 clones, approximately 84% of them seen once. A word on this clone: Its antigen is still unknown.

The source is a man aged 25 to 40 in good health and CMV-seropositive. The material sequenced was PBMCs. The chain uses TRBV7-2 and TRBJ1-1; possible D gene TRBD1, 6 bases. CDR3 amino acids: CASSLDRRNTEAFF. The CDR3 coding sequence is TGTGCCAGCAGCCTGGACAGAAGGAACACTGAAGCTTTCTTT.